This T cell receptor beta chain originates from a study of T cells in Graves' hyperthyroidism and ophthalmopathy. Patients were excluded because of uncontrolled infection, other autoimmune disease, pregnancy or lactation. Regions amplified from RNA transcripts were the TCR beta CDR3 regions. Carried out on the TCR CDR3, a first-round RT-PCR used the HTBI primer set. Each CDR3 protein is one row after TCRdb ran MiXCR on the multiplex PCR reads. The sample holds 700,000 to 950,000 distinct CDR3 sequences, just over 35% seen once. V gave up 2 bases and J gave up 4 bases; unmatched junction bases: 5. The CDR3 extends over 15 amino acids. Germline CDR1 reads SGHTA; CDR2 reads FQGNSA.

The receptor was derived from a woman aged 40 to 50 with Graves' hyperthyroidism. The chain recombines TRBV7-2 with TRBJ2-5; 9 positions agree with TRBD1. The specimen was blood. As DNA, the CDR3 is TGTGCCAGCAGCTTACGCACAGGGGGCCCAGAGACCCAGTACTTC. Translated, it gives CASSLRTGGPETQYF.